This note documents a single TCR beta chain sequence. A multiplex PCR was run with 60 Vbeta primers and 13 Jbeta primers. The data were produced by immunoSEQ multiplex PCR, yet TCRdb's version contains in-frame clones alone and is incomplete. The sample records 170,000 or so clones, 80% being singletons. V shed 4 bases and J 1 base; nucleotides not matched to a gene: 6. In germline, CDR1 is SGHRS, CDR2 YFSETQ. The CDR3 sequence is 16 residues long. These data belong to a study of cytomegalovirus exposure and HLA in healthy donors. Sample: PBMCs. V gene TRBV5-1 combines with J gene TRBJ2-1; 9 nucleotides align to TRBD1. The sequence was obtained from a woman aged 45-59 years in good health and CMV-seropositive. CDR3 in amino acids: CASSTGQGLSYNEQFF. DNA for the CDR3: TGCGCCAGCAGCACTGGACAGGGGTTATCCTACAATGAGCAGTTCTTC.